This TCR beta chain was recovered during a study of blood T cells in healthy people across ages. The study, taken as a whole, reports: A roughly linear fall in TCR beta diversity per million T cells was seen with increasing age. Both naive CD4+ cell counts and diversity were greater in long-lived donors than in aged donors.

Germline values: CDR1 SQVTM, CDR2 ANQGSEA. The CDR3 sequence is 12 residues long. The V and J ends lost 7 bases and 4 bases, in that order; junction bases with no gene match: 6. Note on this clonotype: Its antigen is undetermined.

PBMCs were isolated at a quantity of at least 7 million per sample. The authors ran a second PCR of roughly 6 to 12 cycles using a sample-barcoded 5' primer and a J-beta primer mix. TCRdb reprocessed the 5' RACE reads with MiXCR, giving one entry per CDR3 protein. The sample has approximately 580,000 distinct CDR3 sequences, around 24% seen once. This same sample was also part of a study on T cells of mothers and their children. From that second work: Researchers report slightly higher, though non-significant, overlap in related mother-child pairs than in unrelated pairs.

The specimen sequenced was blood. This clonotype originated in a boy aged 10-17 years in good health. The V call is TRBV29-1, the J call TRBJ1-2; 7 bases map to TRBD1. CDR3 residues: CSDHRGSYGYTF. The DNA of the CDR3 is TGCAGCGACCACAGGGGCAGCTATGGCTACACCTTC.